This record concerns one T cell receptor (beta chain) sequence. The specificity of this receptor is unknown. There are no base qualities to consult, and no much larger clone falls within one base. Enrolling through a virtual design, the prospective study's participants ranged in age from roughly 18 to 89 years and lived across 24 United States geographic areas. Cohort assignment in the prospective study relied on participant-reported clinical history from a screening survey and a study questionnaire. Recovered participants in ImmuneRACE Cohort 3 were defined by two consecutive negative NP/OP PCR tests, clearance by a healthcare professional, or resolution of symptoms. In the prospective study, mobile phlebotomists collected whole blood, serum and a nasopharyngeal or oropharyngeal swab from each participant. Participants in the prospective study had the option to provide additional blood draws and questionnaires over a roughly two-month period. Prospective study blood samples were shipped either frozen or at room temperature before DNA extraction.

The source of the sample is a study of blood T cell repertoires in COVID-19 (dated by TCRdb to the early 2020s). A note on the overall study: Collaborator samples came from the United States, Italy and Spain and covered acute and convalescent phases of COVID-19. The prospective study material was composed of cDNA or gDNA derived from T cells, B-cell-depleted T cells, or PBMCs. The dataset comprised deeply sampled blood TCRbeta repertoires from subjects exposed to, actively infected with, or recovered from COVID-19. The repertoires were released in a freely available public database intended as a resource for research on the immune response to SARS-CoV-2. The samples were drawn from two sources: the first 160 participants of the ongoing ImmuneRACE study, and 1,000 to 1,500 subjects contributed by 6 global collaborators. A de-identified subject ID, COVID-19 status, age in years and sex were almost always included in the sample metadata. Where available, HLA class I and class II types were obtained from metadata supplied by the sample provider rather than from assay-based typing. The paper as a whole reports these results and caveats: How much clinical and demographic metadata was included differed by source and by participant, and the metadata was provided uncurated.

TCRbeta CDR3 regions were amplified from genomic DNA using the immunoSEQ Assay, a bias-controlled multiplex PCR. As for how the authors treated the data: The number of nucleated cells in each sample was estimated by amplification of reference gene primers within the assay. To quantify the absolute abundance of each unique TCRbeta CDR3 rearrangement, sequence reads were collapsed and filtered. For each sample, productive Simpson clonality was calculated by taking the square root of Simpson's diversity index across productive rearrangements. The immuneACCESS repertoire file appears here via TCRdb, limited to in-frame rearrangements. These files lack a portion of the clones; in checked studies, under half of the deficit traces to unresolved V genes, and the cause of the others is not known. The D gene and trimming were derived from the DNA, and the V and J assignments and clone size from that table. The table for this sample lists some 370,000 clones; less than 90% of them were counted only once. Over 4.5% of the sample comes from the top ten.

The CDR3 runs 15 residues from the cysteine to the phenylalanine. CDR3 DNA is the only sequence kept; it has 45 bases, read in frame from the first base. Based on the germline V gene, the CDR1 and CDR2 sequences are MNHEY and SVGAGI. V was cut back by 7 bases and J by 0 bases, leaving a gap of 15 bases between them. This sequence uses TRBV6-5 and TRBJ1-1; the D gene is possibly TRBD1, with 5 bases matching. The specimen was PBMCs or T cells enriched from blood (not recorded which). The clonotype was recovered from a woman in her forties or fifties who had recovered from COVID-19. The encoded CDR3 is CASTSPGGMNTEAFF. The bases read TGTGCCAGCACCTCACCGGGGGGGATGAACACTGAAGCTTTCTTT.